Listed below are T cell receptor beta chains from one sample, sequenced in a study of early T cells in non-severe SARS-CoV-2 infection. A single record per CDR3 protein comes from TCRdb applying MiXCR to the 5' RACE reads. The profile shows about 52,000 distinct CDR3 sequences, 9.5% to 12% of them singletons. The sample consisted of whole blood. These TCRs come from an adult who was a healthcare worker with PCR-confirmed SARS-CoV-2 infection or an uninfected control (not recorded which). CDR3s include the opening cysteine and the closing phenylalanine or tryptophan.

TRBV7-2	TRBJ2-1	CASSRPPLLGSYNEQFF
TRBV4-2	TRBJ2-1	CASSQDQGPQLEFF
TRBV7-2	TRBJ2-7	CASSLAVVSSYEQYF
TRBV18	TRBJ2-1	CASSPTRDRDNEQFF
TRBV6-6	TRBJ2-7	CASSSAGTKSYEQYF
TRBV6-2/TRBV6-3	TRBJ2-5	CASSPDRIDETQYF
TRBV2	TRBJ2-3	CASSDSPSGTDTQYF
TRBV29-1	TRBJ2-1	CSVGGLAGVRNEQFF
TRBV7-3	TRBJ1-1	CASSLTGAGNTEAFF
TRBV4-1	TRBJ1-2	CASSPVNRDGGIIAF
TRBV7-9	TRBJ2-5	CASSSRVSETQYF
TRBV28	TRBJ2-5	CASRFRREIGETQYF
TRBV20-1	TRBJ2-2	CSARELAGFELFF
TRBV29-1	TRBJ2-3	CSVDGQGTDTQYF
TRBV27	TRBJ2-1	CASGRLYNEQFF
TRBV24-1	TRBJ2-1	CATSDVTSGLNEQFF
TRBV30	TRBJ1-1	CAWTIIAGRTEAFF
TRBV4-3	TRBJ2-2	CASSQRLNTGELFF
TRBV29-1	TRBJ2-7	CSARAFPGQGVEEQYF
TRBV7-2	TRBJ2-7	CASSKEAPRYEQYF
TRBV20-1	TRBJ2-3	CSARGFGQGRTDTQYF
TRBV6-5	TRBJ1-2	CASSYSPRAFNGYTF
TRBV4-1	TRBJ2-7	CASSPRDSSYEQYF
TRBV5-1	TRBJ2-5	CASSEGVGIEETQYF
TRBV4-2	TRBJ2-3	CASSPPAGSGRTDTQYF
TRBV18	TRBJ1-4	CASSPRGTNEKLFF
TRBV29-1	TRBJ1-1	CSVGILDTEAFF
TRBV12-3/TRBV12-4	TRBJ1-1	CASSLRRGMGTEAFF
TRBV28	TRBJ2-1	CASSLLFGKMFF
TRBV11-2	TRBJ2-1	CASSLMTNTNEQFF
TRBV6-5	TRBJ1-2	CASSRGEGGYTF